The 22 T cell receptor beta chains below all came from one sample that was sequenced in a study of T and B cells in COVID-19 patients. TRB rearrangements were amplified by multiplex PCR with BIOMED2 TRB-A/B primers. TCRdb passed the multiplex PCR reads through MiXCR, listing each CDR3 protein once. The data show about 6,400 distinct CDR3 sequences, with about a quarter seen just once and roughly an eighth held by the top ten. TRB was amplified from around 250-500 ng of blood genomic DNA. The sample comprised blood. These receptors were taken from a human donor with active COVID-19.

This clonotype was picked up a small number of times. The gene calls are TRBV5-1 and TRBJ1-1; D call uncertain. The V gene lost 2 bases and the J gene lost 3 bases, with 11 bases spanning the gap. Germline-derived CDR1 and CDR2 are SGHRS and YFSETQ. The CDR3 has 14 amino acids. The CDR3 DNA sequence: TGCGCCAGCAGCTTTCAGGCTGGGGACACTGAAGCTTTCTTT. Translated: CASSFQAGDTEAFF. The whole variable domain, filled in from reference TRBV5-1 and TRBJ1-1, reads KAGVTQTPRYLIKTRGQQVTLSCSPISGHRSVSWYQQTPGQGLQFLFEYFSETQRNKGNFPGRFSGRQFSNSRSEMNVSTLELGDSALYLCASSFQAGDTEAFFGQGTRLTVV.

The genes are TRBV7-9 and TRBJ2-3; 9 bases are a match to TRBD2. Germline V gene sequence: CDR1 SEHNR, CDR2 FQNEAQ (reference sequence). V was clipped by 6 bases and J by 6 bases; unmatched bases: 7. There are 14 residues in the CDR3. CDR3 nucleotide sequence: TGTGCCAGCAGACCAGCGGGGGGTGGGGATACGCAGTATTTT. This codes for CASRPAGGGDTQYF.

The V gene is TRBV19, the J gene TRBJ1-2; TRBD1 agrees at 7 bases. Germline lookup yields CDR1 LNHDA and CDR2 SQIVND (reference sequence). There are 13 residues in the CDR3. V lost 7 bases to trimming and J lost 4 bases; unmatched junction nucleotides: 6. CDR3 DNA: TGTGCCAGTAACACAGGGGCGGTCTATGGCTACACCTTC. Its protein is CASNTGAVYGYTF.

A word on this clonotype: This may be a read error: a much more frequent sequence differs by one nucleotide. The chain couples TRBV6-5 to TRBJ1-1; no definite D call. There are 16 residues in the CDR3. V lost 3 bases and J 0 bases, leaving 14 bases between the germline ends. In germline, CDR1 is MNHEY, CDR2 SVGAGI. CDR3 nucleotide sequence: TGTGCCAGCAGTTATCGAGAGGGATCCGTGAACACTGAAGCTTTCTTT. Translated, it gives CASSYREGSVNTEAFF.

For this clonotype: This clone may be a read error of a much larger clone one base away. V usage is TRBV27 and J usage is TRBJ1-1, with D perhaps matching TRBD1 (5 bases). CDR1 MNHEY and CDR2 SMNVEV come from the germline V gene (reference sequence). CDR3 size: 13 residues. The CDR3 reads CASKGQGNTEALF. The CDR3 DNA sequence: TGTGCCAGCAAAGGACAAGGGAACACTGAAGCTTTATTT.

In this sample, this clonotype turned up once. This sequence joins TRBV19 and TRBJ1-2, with 9 positions matching TRBD1. CDR1 and CDR2 from the germline V gene are LNHDA and SQIVND (reference sequence). Trimming took 8 bases from V and 4 from J; bases not matched to a gene: 8. The CDR3 totals 14 residues. The CDR3 reads CASADGQGIYGYTF. CDR3 sequence (DNA): TGTGCCAGTGCCGACGGACAGGGGATCTATGGCTACACCTTC.

The chain employs TRBV6-5 and TRBJ1-5; possible D gene TRBD1, 5 bases. This CDR3 is built from 12 residues. Germline V gene lookup returns CDR1 MNHEY and CDR2 SVGAGI. The ends were cut back, 8 bases at V and 4 bases at J, with 9 bases in the middle. The CDR3 coding sequence is TGTGCCAGCGGATACAGGAATCAGCCCCAGCATTTT. This gives the protein CASGYRNQPQHF.

By share, this clonotype counts as medium-sized. This chain uses TRBV27 with TRBJ2-1, with D unresolved. Germline CDR1 is MNHEY and CDR2 is SMNVEV (reference sequence). V was shortened by 7 bases and J by 7 bases, with 8 bases between the two germline ends. This CDR3 has 11 amino acids. The CDR3 DNA reads as TGTGCCAGCAAAAGGAATAATGAGCAGTTCTTC. Its translation: CASKRNNEQFF.

This clonotype is termed medium-sized. The chain has TRBV5-6 and TRBJ2-1; D might be TRBD2 (5 bases). CDR1 and CDR2 from the germline V gene are SGHDT and YYEEEE. V lost 0 bases to trimming and J lost 3 bases, with 10 bases between them. The CDR3 is made up of 15 amino acids. The CDR3 DNA is TGTGCCAGCAGCTTGGAGCGGCCCCTCTACAATGAGCAGTTCTTC. Translated, it gives CASSLERPLYNEQFF.

This clonotype was found a few times. This sequence joins TRBV5-1 and TRBJ2-5; 13 bases fit TRBD2. The CDR3 runs 16 residues. Germline assignment: CDR1 SGHRS and CDR2 YFSETQ. Losses at the gene ends were 1 base for V and 4 bases for J; bases not matched to a gene: 4. The CDR3 DNA is TGCGCCAGCAGCTTGACTAGCGGGGGGGCGGTAGAGACCCAGTACTTC. Amino acid sequence: CASSLTSGGAVETQYF.

About this clonotype itself: Compared with germline, one end of the junction differs, possibly owing to a read error. The gene calls are TRBV7-9 and TRBJ2-7, with D tentatively TRBD1 (6 bases). CDR1 is SEHNR, CDR2 FQNEAQ, per germline (reference sequence). The CDR3 is 11 amino acids. CDR3 bases: TGTGCCAGCAGCCGCCACGGCGACAGGTTCTTC. Protein product: CASSRHGDRFF.

By share of the sample, this clonotype is medium-sized. This chain links TRBV6-1 with TRBJ2-7; maybe TRBD1 (5 bases). This CDR3 is 15 amino acids long. CDR1 and CDR2 (germline): MNHNS, SASEGT. V shed 1 base and J shed 0 bases, with 10 bases lying between them. The CDR3 loop reads CASSEVRQFSYEQYF. For the CDR3, the DNA is TGTGCCAGCAGTGAAGTAAGACAGTTCTCCTACGAGCAGTACTTC.

This chain joins TRBV11-2 and TRBJ2-3; TRBD1 might be the D (5 bases). The V end lost 5 bases, the J end lost 4 bases, and 16 bases lay between the germline ends. CDR1 and CDR2 (germline): SGHAT, FQNNGV. The CDR3 consists of 15 residues. The CDR3 nucleotides are TGTGCCAGCAGCAAACAGGTGGAAGTCTCAGATACGCAGTATTTT. This codes for CASSKQVEVSDTQYF.

By sample share, this clonotype is medium-sized (0.01 to 0.1%). The rearrangement joins TRBV6-5 to TRBJ2-5; D possibly corresponds to TRBD2 (5 bases). Germline lookup yields CDR1 MNHEY and CDR2 SVGAGI. V lost 2 bases and J 2 bases, leaving 15 bases between the germline ends. There are 16 residues in the CDR3. The CDR3 spells CASSYSGSRTQETQYF. The CDR3 DNA reads as TGTGCCAGCAGTTACAGCGGCAGCCGTACTCAAGAGACCCAGTACTTC.

This clonotype was found a few times. J is TRBJ1-1 and V is TRBV24-1; D is ambiguous. Germline assignment: CDR1 KGHDR and CDR2 SFDVKD. The CDR3 is 12 residues long. Trimming pared 0 bases from V and 2 bases from J, leaving 0 bases between. The CDR3, as DNA: TGTGCCACCAGTGATTTGAACACTGAAGCTTTCTTT. It codes for CATSDLNTEAFF.

CDR3 sequence reads: CASSPRQGRANTGELFF. In DNA, the CDR3 is TGCGCCAGCAGCCCGAGACAGGGTAGAGCGAACACCGGGGAGCTGTTTTTT. This chain joins TRBV5-1 and TRBJ2-2; 7 positions agree with TRBD1. CDR3 size: 17 residues. Germline V gene sequence: CDR1 SGHRS, CDR2 YFSETQ. V was clipped by 4 bases and J by 0 bases; unmatched bases: 9. Combining the CDR3 with reference TRBV5-1 and TRBJ2-2 gives the whole variable domain KAGVTQTPRYLIKTRGQQVTLSCSPISGHRSVSWYQQTPGQGLQFLFEYFSETQRNKGNFPGRFSGRQFSNSRSEMNVSTLELGDSALYLCASSPRQGRANTGELFFGEGSRLTVL.

CDR3 bases: TGTGCCAGCTCACCTCAGGAGACCCAGTACTTC. This sequence encodes CASSPQETQYF. This chain joins TRBV18 and TRBJ2-5; no definite D call. CDR1 and CDR2 from the germline V gene are KGHSH and LQKENI. V was trimmed by 3 bases and J by 5 bases, leaving 4 bases between them. The CDR3 is 11 amino acids.

The V and J genes are TRBV19 and TRBJ2-6; D ambiguous. CDR1 is LNHDA and CDR2 is SQIVND in the germline V gene (reference sequence). The length of the CDR3 is 14 residues. The CDR3 here is CVSRTSSGANVLTF. The CDR3 bases are TGTGTTAGTAGAACATCCTCTGGGGCCAACGTCCTGACTTTC.

The chain couples TRBV19 to TRBJ2-3, with D perhaps TRBD1 or TRBD2 (6 bases each). Germline values: CDR1 LNHDA, CDR2 SQIVND (reference sequence). The CDR3 is made up of 17 amino acids. Trimming pared 4 bases from V and 3 bases from J, leaving 20 bases between. In DNA, the CDR3 is TGTGCCAGTAGTAGGGGGGCCGGGGGCGGCTCGACAGATACGCAGTATTTT. It yields the protein CASSRGAGGGSTDTQYF. Variable domain in full (rest from reference TRBV19 and TRBJ2-3): DGGITQSPKYLFRKEGQNVTLSCEQNLNHDAMYWYRQDPGQGLRLIYYSQIVNDFQKGDIAEGYSVSREKKESFPLTVTSAQKNPTAFYLCASSRGAGGGSTDTQYFGPGTRLTVL.

In DNA form, the CDR3 reads TGTGCCACCAGTGATTTCAATCTAGCGGGGGGAGGCTCCTACAATGAGCAGTTCTTC. It specifies CATSDFNLAGGGSYNEQFF. The chain links TRBV24-1 to TRBJ2-1, with 11 bases that match TRBD2. The germline gives CDR1 KGHDR, CDR2 SFDVKD. The CDR3 is made up of 19 amino acids. Losses at the gene ends were 1 base for V and 0 bases for J; bases not matched to a gene: 7.

The gene calls are TRBV7-9 and TRBJ2-1, with TRBD1 matching 8 bases. The trim removed 6 bases at V and 9 bases at J, leaving 4 bases unmatched. The CDR3 sequence is 12 residues long. CDR1 is SEHNR, CDR2 FQNEAQ, per germline (reference sequence). The CDR3 sequence: CASRYDRGEQFF. As DNA, the CDR3 is TGTGCCAGCAGATACGACAGGGGTGAGCAGTTCTTC.

By share of the sample, this clonotype is medium-sized (0.01 to 0.1%). The rearrangement joins TRBV5-6 to TRBJ1-5; the D gene is possibly TRBD1 (5 bases). The CDR3 is 14 residues long. CDR1 SGHDT and CDR2 YYEEEE come from the germline V gene. V was pared by 1 base and J by 4 bases, with 9 bases between. The CDR3 bases are TGTGCCAGCAGCTTGAGAGACAGAAATCAGCCCCAGCATTTT. This encodes CASSLRDRNQPQHF.